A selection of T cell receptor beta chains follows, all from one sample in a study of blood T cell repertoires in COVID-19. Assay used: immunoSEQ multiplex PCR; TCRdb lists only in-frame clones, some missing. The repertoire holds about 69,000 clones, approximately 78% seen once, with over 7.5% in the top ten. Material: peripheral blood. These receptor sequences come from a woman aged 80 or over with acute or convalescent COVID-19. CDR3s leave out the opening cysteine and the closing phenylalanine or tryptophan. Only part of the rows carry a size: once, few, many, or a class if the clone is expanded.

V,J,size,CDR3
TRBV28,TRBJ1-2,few,ASSSIYGTGRGYT
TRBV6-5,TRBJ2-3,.,ASSSLMTDTQY
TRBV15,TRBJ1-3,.,ATSRDQGVAGNTIY
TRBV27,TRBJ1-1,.,ASLRLSGTGSNTEAF
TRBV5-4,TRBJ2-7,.,ASHQLAGASYEQY
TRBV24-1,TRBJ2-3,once,ATSEPNRDRVTDTQY
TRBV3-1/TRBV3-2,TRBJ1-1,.,ASSARDRAYEAF
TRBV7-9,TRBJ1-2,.,ASSSTGSDYGYT
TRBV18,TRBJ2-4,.,ASSPTGANIQY
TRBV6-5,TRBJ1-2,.,ASRIADNVYYGYT
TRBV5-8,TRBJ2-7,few,ASSQNWDRGAEQY
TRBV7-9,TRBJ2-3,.,ASSLGMGLVGTDTQY
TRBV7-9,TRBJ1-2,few,ASSQGQGDYGYT
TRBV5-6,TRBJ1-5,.,ASPKHSNQPQH
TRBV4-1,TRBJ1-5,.,ASSQDRAGNQPQH
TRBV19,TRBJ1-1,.,ASSIPPGQVNTEAF
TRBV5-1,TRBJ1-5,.,ASSPGPPRDSNQPQH
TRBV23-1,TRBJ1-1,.,ASSNRSLNTEAF
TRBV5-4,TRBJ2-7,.,ASSLGGEIYEQY
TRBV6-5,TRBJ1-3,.,AIQWGGSSGNTIY
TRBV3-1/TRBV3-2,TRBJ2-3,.,ASSPAGKSTDTQY
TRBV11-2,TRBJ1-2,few,ASSFQGGRYT
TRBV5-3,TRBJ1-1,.,ARSRVGGTEAF
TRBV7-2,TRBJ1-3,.,ASSPLPRGNTIY
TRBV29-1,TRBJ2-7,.,SVDGGGPGLDEQY
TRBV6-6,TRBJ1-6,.,AIHEGQYNSPLH
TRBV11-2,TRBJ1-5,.,ASSLTGEVGQPQH